The 10 T cell receptor beta chains below were found in one sample sequenced in a study of T cell changes during pregnancy in multiple sclerosis. Only in-frame clones appear in the TCRdb table, and some are missing; sequencing was by immunoSEQ multiplex PCR. In the table there are around 59,000 clones, about 94% of which are singletons. The sample was peripheral blood, taken in the third trimester of pregnancy. These receptors were taken from a female donor in good health, enrolled as a control in a pregnancy study.

The chain has TRBV6-6 and TRBJ1-5; unclear D gene. Trimming removed 4 bases at V and 1 base at J, with 14 bases between. Germline V lookup: CDR1 MNHNY, CDR2 SVGAGI (reference sequence). The CDR3 has 16 residues. The CDR3 coding sequence is TGTGCCAGCAGTTCGAACTCTCCGGGGAGCAATCAGCCCCAGCATTTT. Amino acid sequence: CASSSNSPGSNQPQHF.

This chain joins TRBV9 and TRBJ2-1; 7 bases agree with TRBD2. CDR1 and CDR2 (germline): SGDLS, YYNGEE. This CDR3 has 16 amino acids. V dropped 4 bases and J dropped 2; count of bases not matched to a gene: 9. As DNA, the CDR3 is TGTGCCAGCAGCCCTCTCCCGGGGGGTCCCTACAATGAGCAGTTCTTC. Amino acid sequence: CASSPLPGGPYNEQFF.

CDR3 DNA: TGTGCCAGTAGTAGACAGATGTCTGGAAACACCATATATTTT. Its translation is CASSRQMSGNTIYF. This chain links TRBV19 with TRBJ1-3; D perhaps matches TRBD1 (5 bases). V dropped 4 bases and J dropped 1 base, with 8 bases sitting between them. The CDR3 has 14 residues. CDR1 is LNHDA, CDR2 SQIVND, per germline (reference sequence). Full variable domain (outside the CDR3, taken from reference TRBV19 and TRBJ1-3): DGGITQSPKYLFRKEGQNVTLSCEQNLNHDAMYWYRQDPGQGLRLIYYSQIVNDFQKGDIAEGYSVSREKKESFPLTVTSAQKNPTAFYLCASSRQMSGNTIYFGEGSWLTVV.

The chain couples TRBV19 to TRBJ1-4, with TRBD1 as a possible D gene (5 bases). V shed 5 bases and J shed 1 base, with 5 bases lying between them. This CDR3 is built from 13 residues. The V gene's germline CDR1 is LNHDA and CDR2 SQIVND (reference sequence). CDR3 nucleotide sequence: TGTGCCAGTAGTGACAGAACTAATGAAAAACTGTTTTTT. It translates to CASSDRTNEKLFF.

This chain links TRBV4-2 with TRBJ2-7; 12 bases are shared with TRBD2. Germline lookup yields CDR1 LGHNA and CDR2 YNFKEQ. The ends lost 0 bases at V and 2 bases at J; junction bases unmatched: 2. The CDR3 length is 16 residues. CDR3 region: CASSQEASGGAYEQYF. CDR3 DNA: TGTGCCAGCAGCCAAGAAGCTAGCGGGGGGGCCTACGAGCAGTACTTC.

The CDR3 DNA sequence: TGTGCCAGCAGTGTCAGGACAGGGGCTGGAAACACCATATATTTT. Encoded protein: CASSVRTGAGNTIYF. The chain employs TRBV6-1 and TRBJ1-3, with 9 nucleotides matching TRBD1. The CDR3 extends over 15 amino acids. V shed 4 bases, J shed 2 bases, and the junction held 3 bases outside the gene matches. Germline V gene data show CDR1 as MNHNS and CDR2 as SASEGT.

This chain connects TRBV28 to TRBJ1-2; D unclear. The CDR3 spans 9 residues. Germline CDR1 reads MDHEN; CDR2 reads SYDVKM. V lost 7 bases to trimming and J lost 8 bases, with 5 bases between them. DNA for the CDR3: TGTGCCAGCACCTACGGCTACACCTTC. It translates to CASTYGYTF.

Worth noting for this clone: Likely a read error: the CDR3 ends without its conserved phenylalanine or tryptophan. This rearrangement joins TRBV28 to TRBJ2-7; 10 bases fit TRBD2. CDR1 is MDHEN and CDR2 is SYDVKM in the germline V gene. The CDR3 extends over 15 amino acids. Trimming removed 5 bases from V and 5 bases from J; junction bases left unmatched: 9. Here the CDR3 DNA reads TGTGCCAGCAGTAATGGGGGACTAGCGCCTAACGAGCAGTACCTC. Translated, it gives CASSNGGLAPNEQYL.

This clone was detected only once. The chain's CDR3 is CASSLGPGQGAYNEKLFF. CDR3 DNA sequence: TGTGCCAGCAGCCTGGGCCCAGGACAGGGGGCTTATAATGAAAAACTGTTTTTT. This chain uses TRBV14 with TRBJ1-4; 11 bases are shared with TRBD1. There are 18 residues in the CDR3. Germline V lookup: CDR1 SGHDN, CDR2 FVKESK. The junction had 11 bases not matched to a gene; V was cut back by 4 bases and J by 4 bases.

J is TRBJ1-1 and V is TRBV7-2, with a possible D match to TRBD1 (5 bases). The V end was cut by 3 bases, the J end by 4 bases, with 9 bases between. The length of the CDR3 is 13 residues. The V gene's germline CDR1 is SGHTA and CDR2 FQGNSA. CDR3 sequence (DNA): TGTGCCAGCAGCTTCCAGGGTGGCACTGAAGCTTTCTTT. Protein sequence: CASSFQGGTEAFF.